A single sample is the source of the 24 T cell receptor beta chains below, sequenced in a study of cytomegalovirus exposure and HLA in healthy donors. Primers included in the PCR were 60 Vbeta and 13 Jbeta primers. Method: immunoSEQ multiplex PCR; TCRdb's copy keeps in-frame clones and lacks some. This sample contains some 39,000 clones. The source material was PBMCs. The receptors were sampled from a woman aged 30 to 39 in good health and CMV-seropositive.

J is TRBJ2-2 and V is TRBV10-3, with 7 bases aligning to TRBD2. V dropped 8 bases and J dropped 8; count of bases not matched to a gene: 14. The germline CDR1 and CDR2 sequences are ENHRY and SYGVKD. The CDR3 has 15 residues. The CDR3 DNA sequence: TGTGCCATCTCAACTAGCGCTCTGCCGGCGGGGGAGCTGTTTTTT. Translated, it gives CAISTSALPAGELFF.

The rearrangement uses TRBV18 and TRBJ1-3; no definite D call. Germline assignment: CDR1 KGHSH and CDR2 LQKENI. The CDR3 runs 15 residues. V gave up 8 bases and J gave up 0 bases, with 14 bases separating them. CDR3 protein: CASPQAGSSGNTIYF. The CDR3, as DNA: TGTGCCAGCCCTCAAGCGGGGAGCTCTGGAAACACCATATATTTT.

The chain carries TRBV14 and TRBJ1-1; no reliable D call. Germline CDR1 reads SGHDN; CDR2 reads FVKESK. V lost 4 bases to trimming and J lost 0 bases, with 9 bases between them. The CDR3 has 14 residues. The CDR3 sequence: CASSRIDLNTEAFF. The CDR3 bases are TGTGCCAGCAGCCGCATTGACTTGAACACTGAAGCTTTCTTT.

The J gene is TRBJ1-4, the V gene TRBV4-1; TRBD1 aligns across 7 bases. The CDR3 consists of 14 residues. J lost 7 bases, V lost 2 bases, and 4 bases had no gene match. Germline assignment: CDR1 MGHRA and CDR2 YSYEKL. The CDR3 nucleotides read TGCGCCAGCAGCCAAAGGGGGCTTAGTGAAAAACTGTTTTTT. The encoded protein is CASSQRGLSEKLFF.

The chain joins TRBV7-9 to TRBJ2-5, with D hard to call. The CDR3 covers 12 residues. The V end was cut by 8 bases, the J end by 5 bases, with 12 bases between. Germline V gene lookup returns CDR1 SEHNR and CDR2 FQNEAQ (reference sequence). The CDR3 loop is CASLWAGETQYF. In nucleotides, the CDR3 is TGTGCCAGCTTGTGGGCTGGGGAGACCCAGTACTTC. The full variable domain, its missing parts supplied by reference TRBV7-9 and TRBJ2-5, is DTGVSQNPRHKITKRGQNVTFRCDPISEHNRLYWYRQTLGQGPEFLTYFQNEAQLEKSRLLSDRFSAERPKGSFSTLEIQRTEQGDSAMYLCASLWAGETQYFGPGTRLLVL.

This clone is labeled medium-sized based on frequency. This rearrangement joins TRBV27 to TRBJ2-2; 8 bases line up with TRBD1. V dropped 7 bases and J dropped 0; count of bases not matched to a gene: 4. CDR1 is MNHEY and CDR2 is SMNVEV in the germline V gene (reference sequence). The CDR3 length is 15 residues. The CDR3 sequence: CASIPGGANTGELFF. CDR3 sequence (DNA): TGTGCCAGCATCCCAGGGGGCGCGAACACCGGGGAGCTGTTTTTT.

V is TRBV4-2 and J is TRBJ2-6; the D gene is possibly TRBD1 (5 bases). Germline CDR1 LGHNA, CDR2 YNFKEQ. CDR3 size: 16 residues. Between the trimmed V and J ends, which lost 0 bases and 0 bases, there was a span of 6 bases. CDR3 amino acids: CASSQDQGSGANVLTF. For the CDR3, the DNA is TGTGCCAGCAGCCAAGATCAGGGCTCTGGGGCCAACGTCCTGACTTTC.

This chain uses TRBV2 with TRBJ2-1, with 8 bases lining up with TRBD2. Trimming removed 3 bases from V and 5 bases from J; junction bases left unmatched: 15. Germline-derived CDR1 and CDR2 are SNHLY and FYNNEI. The length of the CDR3 is 18 residues. CDR3 sequence (DNA): TGTGCCAGCAGTGAGATAGGGCTTGAGCGGGGGCTAAACAATGAGCAGTTCTTC. Protein product: CASSEIGLERGLNNEQFF.

This chain connects TRBV2 to TRBJ1-5; unclear D gene. This CDR3 contains 11 residues. Per the germline V gene, CDR1 is SNHLY and CDR2 is FYNNEI. V gave up 4 bases and J gave up 5 bases, with 3 bases separating them. The CDR3 spells CASSVDQPQHF. The DNA for the CDR3 is TGTGCCAGCAGTGTCGATCAGCCCCAGCATTTT.

This chain uses TRBV4-1 with TRBJ1-1; D not certain. V lost 2 bases to trimming and J lost 3 bases, with 19 bases between them. The CDR3 runs to 17 residues. Germline assignment: CDR1 MGHRA and CDR2 YSYEKL. CDR3 coding DNA: TGCGCCAGCAGCCAATTCTTCGCTAGCATTCGGGACACTGAAGCTTTCTTT. As protein: CASSQFFASIRDTEAFF.

This chain links TRBV9 with TRBJ1-1, with D tentatively TRBD1 (5 bases). Between the trimmed V and J ends, which lost 4 bases and 4 bases, there was a span of 14 bases. The CDR3 is 14 amino acids. Germline CDR1 and CDR2: SGDLS and YYNGEE. The CDR3 nucleotides read TGTGCCAGCAGCCCTATTGTGGGGCCCACTGAAGCTTTCTTT. It yields the protein CASSPIVGPTEAFF.

The chain joins TRBV7-6 to TRBJ2-3; 8 positions match TRBD2. CDR3 length: 14 residues. Germline V gives CDR1 SGHVS, CDR2 FNYEAQ. V lost 6 bases, J lost 4 bases, and 6 bases stayed unmatched. CDR3 DNA: TGTGCCAGCAGTAACCGGGGGGGCGCAGATACGCAGTATTTT. Protein sequence: CASSNRGGADTQYF.

The chain links TRBV27 to TRBJ1-4, with 7 bases fitting TRBD1. The junction had 1 base not matched to a gene; V was cut back by 5 bases and J by 1 base. The V gene's germline CDR1 is MNHEY and CDR2 SMNVEV (reference sequence). The CDR3 has 14 amino acids. The CDR3 nucleotides are TGTGCCAGCAGTAGGGGGCTAACTAATGAAAAACTGTTTTTT. Residues: CASSRGLTNEKLFF.

This sequence joins TRBV15 and TRBJ2-7; the match to TRBD1 covers 9 bases. The germline gives CDR1 LNHNV, CDR2 YYDKDF (reference sequence). The junction had 8 bases not matched to a gene; V was cut back by 0 bases and J by 5 bases. The CDR3 length is 16 residues. The CDR3 protein is CATSRDLGQGRNEQYF. The CDR3, as DNA: TGTGCCACCAGCAGAGATTTAGGACAGGGGAGAAACGAGCAGTACTTC.

The chain joins TRBV4-2 to TRBJ2-2, with D possibly TRBD1 on 6 matching bases. V was cut by 4 bases and J by 7 bases, with 19 bases left in between. Germline CDR1 is LGHNA and CDR2 is YNFKEQ. This CDR3 region has 16 residues. CDR3 nucleotides: TGTGCCAGCAGCCCAACTAGGGGGTTCGTGGGCGGGGAGCTGTTTTTT. Translating gives CASSPTRGFVGGELFF.

In DNA, the CDR3 is TGCGCCAGCAGCTTAAACCCCGGACAGGGGGCCACAGATACGCAGTATTTT. Translating it yields CASSLNPGQGATDTQYF. The V call is TRBV5-1, the J call TRBJ2-3, with 11 positions matching TRBD1. The CDR3 is made up of 17 amino acids. V shed 2 bases and J 2 bases; nucleotides not matched to a gene: 7. Germline CDR1 is SGHRS and CDR2 is YFSETQ. Full variable domain (missing parts from reference TRBV5-1 and TRBJ2-3): KAGVTQTPRYLIKTRGQQVTLSCSPISGHRSVSWYQQTPGQGLQFLFEYFSETQRNKGNFPGRFSGRQFSNSRSEMNVSTLELGDSALYLCASSLNPGQGATDTQYFGPGTRLTVL.

This CDR3 is CAWSRSSSYNSPLHF. CDR3 DNA sequence: TGTGCCTGGAGCCGATCTAGCTCCTATAATTCACCCCTCCACTTT. The rearrangement joins TRBV30 to TRBJ1-6; D is ambiguous. The germline V and J ends were trimmed by 3 bases and 0 bases, with 9 bases remaining between them. The CDR3 consists of 15 residues. Germline V gives CDR1 GTSNPN, CDR2 SVGIG (reference sequence).

The chain's CDR3 is CAYLQGNYGYTF. DNA of the CDR3: TGTGCCTACCTACAGGGGAACTATGGCTACACCTTC. The chain employs TRBV30 and TRBJ1-2, with 7 bases aligning to TRBD1. The V segment lost 7 bases and the J segment 2 bases; nucleotides outside the gene matches: 4. The CDR3 totals 12 residues. CDR1 is GTSNPN, CDR2 SVGIG, per germline (reference sequence).

This sequence joins TRBV7-8 and TRBJ1-5; D is ambiguous. Looked up from germline, CDR1 is SGHVS and CDR2 is FQNEAQ. V shed 0 bases and J shed 2 bases, with 11 bases lying between them. The CDR3 runs 16 residues. The CDR3 region is CASSLAAAMGNQPQHF. The CDR3 nucleotides read TGTGCCAGCAGCTTAGCGGCCGCAATGGGCAATCAGCCCCAGCATTTT.

The gene calls are TRBV23-1 and TRBJ1-2; no firm D call. TRBV23-1 is assigned to the ORF class and has an uncertain function. The germline V and J ends were trimmed by 2 bases and 1 base, with 29 bases remaining between them. The CDR3 extends over 21 amino acids. CDR3 loop: CASSQRLHHPNACVSNYGYTF. The CDR3 coding sequence is TGCGCCAGCAGTCAACGCCTCCATCACCCGAACGCATGCGTGAGTAACTATGGCTACACCTTC.

The chain couples TRBV14 to TRBJ1-4, with 7 bases that match TRBD1. The CDR3 totals 14 residues. J lost 6 bases, V lost 2 bases, and 3 bases had no gene match. The V gene's germline CDR1 is SGHDN and CDR2 FVKESK. The CDR3 protein is CASSQNRGYEKLFF. CDR3 DNA sequence: TGTGCCAGCAGCCAAAACAGGGGCTATGAAAAACTGTTTTTT.

The J gene is TRBJ1-1, the V gene TRBV5-8; no firm D call. Germline V gene sequence: CDR1 SGHTS, CDR2 YDEGEE. This CDR3 is built from 16 residues. V lost 3 bases and J lost 1, with 16 bases in between. In DNA form, the CDR3 reads TGTGCCAGCAGCTCCTCGTTGGGCCTCGGGAACACTGAAGCTTTCTTT. It yields the protein CASSSSLGLGNTEAFF.

The chain joins TRBV7-2 to TRBJ1-3; 10 positions match TRBD1. The CDR3 runs 15 residues. With 6 bases clipped from V and 9 bases from J, the junction kept 11 bases outside the gene matches. Germline CDR1 SGHTA, CDR2 FQGNSA. The CDR3 DNA reads as TGTGCCAGCAGGCCTCCGGGACAGGGGCCGGGCACCATATATTTT. Encoded protein: CASRPPGQGPGTIYF.

The genes are TRBV27 and TRBJ2-7; 7 nucleotides align to TRBD2. Per germline, CDR1 MNHEY and CDR2 SMNVEV (reference sequence). The CDR3 sequence is 15 residues long. V dropped 5 bases and J dropped 1; count of bases not matched to a gene: 8. In nucleotides, the CDR3 is TGTGCCAGCAGTCCCACCCGGGGGGTATCCTACGAGCAGTACTTC. Protein sequence: CASSPTRGVSYEQYF.